These 8 T cell receptor beta chains came from one sample sequenced in a study of identical twins (dated by TCRdb to the mid-2010s). The library was obtained by 5' RACE. Sequencing used an Illumina HiSeq 2000. Starting from the raw public reads, TCRdb applied fastp trimming at Q25, assembled clones with MiXCR and retained in-frame beta chains. One record per CDR3 amino acid sequence lists the most common genes and DNA. This sample comprises some 240,000 distinct CDR3 sequences, approximately 10% of them detected only once. Approximately 9.1% of the sample belongs to the ten largest clones. Sequencing used memory T cells sorted from blood. Read against the paper, the sample's cell subset or site label means: CD45RO+ enriched T cells. The origin of the receptors is a man between 50 and 59 years old in good health.

The chain recombines TRBV11-2 with TRBJ2-2; D may be TRBD2 (5 bases). V dropped 3 bases and J dropped 1 base, with 18 bases sitting between them. Per the germline V gene, CDR1 is SGHAT and CDR2 is FQNNGV. The CDR3 runs to 18 residues. CDR3 DNA sequence: TGTGCCAGCAGCTTTGGAGGAGGCCCACCGAGGAACACCGGGGAGCTGTTTTTT. This sequence encodes CASSFGGGPPRNTGELFF.

This clonotype was seen a handful of times. In nucleotides, the CDR3 is TGTGCCAGCAGCGCCGGGACAGGGATGACCGGGGAGCTGTTTTTT. It is translated as CASSAGTGMTGELFF. The chain links TRBV7-2 to TRBJ2-2, with 9 positions matching TRBD1. The germline CDR1 and CDR2 sequences are SGHTA and FQGNSA. The CDR3 spans 15 residues. Trimming at V came to 5 bases and at J to 5 bases, leaving 6 bases not matched to a gene.

This clonotype came up a few times. The chain is built from TRBV18 and TRBJ1-6; D is undetermined. The V end was cut by 1 base, the J end by 5 bases, with 6 bases between. The CDR3 has 14 residues. Germline V gives CDR1 KGHSH, CDR2 LQKENI. The CDR3 DNA follows: TGTGCCAGCTCACCACGGACGGATAATTCACCCCTCCACTTT. It specifies CASSPRTDNSPLHF. The variable domain in full, with the rest retrieved from reference TRBV18 and TRBJ1-6, is NAGVMQNPRHLVRRRGQEARLRCSPMKGHSHVYWYRQLPEEGLKFMVYLQKENIIDESGMPKERFSAEFPKEGPSILRIQQVVRGDSAAYFCASSPRTDNSPLHFGNGTRLTVT.

The genes are TRBV12-3 or TRBV12-4 and TRBJ2-1, with D perhaps TRBD2 (6 bases). There are 14 residues in the CDR3. Between the trimmed V and J ends, which lost 3 bases and 5 bases, there was a span of 11 bases. The CDR3, as DNA: TGTGCCAGCAGTTTCCCGAGGACTAACAATGAGCAGTTCTTC. Amino acid sequence: CASSFPRTNNEQFF.

This chain uses TRBV6-1 with TRBJ2-7, with D perhaps TRBD1 (6 bases). V gave up 6 bases and J gave up 6 bases, with 15 bases separating them. Germline CDR1 MNHNS, CDR2 SASEGT. The CDR3 sequence is 13 residues long. CDR3 sequence reads: CASRELSRGEQYF. The CDR3 DNA reads TGTGCCAGCAGGGAACTAAGCAGGGGCGAGCAGTACTTC.

This clonotype appeared a few times. In DNA form, the CDR3 reads TGCAGCGTTGGAGCGGGAAGCTCCTACAATGAGCAGTTCTTC. It codes for CSVGAGSSYNEQFF. The gene calls are TRBV29-1 and TRBJ2-1; 7 nucleotides line up with TRBD2. V lost 4 bases and J lost 0; bases outside the gene matches: 3. The germline CDR1 and CDR2 sequences are SQVTM and ANQGSEA. This CDR3 comprises 14 residues.

This clonotype showed up many times. This chain connects TRBV6-2 or TRBV6-3 to TRBJ2-5; D uncertain. Germline V gene lookup returns CDR1 MNHEY and CDR2 SVGEGT. Between the trimmed V and J ends, which lost 3 bases and 4 bases, there was a span of 6 bases. The CDR3 runs 12 residues. The CDR3 spells CASSYSLETQYF. The CDR3 DNA reads TGTGCCAGCAGTTATTCCTTAGAGACCCAGTACTTC.

CDR3 region: CASSSGRSANVLTF. The DNA for the CDR3 is TGTGCCAGCAGTAGCGGTAGGAGCGCCAACGTCCTGACTTTC. V usage is TRBV6-1 and J usage is TRBJ2-6, with D tentatively TRBD2 (5 bases). The CDR3 has 14 residues. Germline CDR1 MNHNS, CDR2 SASEGT. V lost 5 bases, J lost 7 bases, and 12 bases lay in between.